The 4 T cell receptor beta chains below were found in one sample sequenced in a study of T cell repertoires in cytomegalovirus infection (dated by TCRdb to the late 2010s). The sequencer listed for this sample is Illumina HiSeq 1500. TCRdb ran its own pipeline on the public reads, namely fastp trimming at Q25 and MiXCR clone calling, and kept in-frame beta chains. Every entry covers one CDR3 protein and lists the most common genes and DNA from its rows. The sample records about 530,000 distinct CDR3 sequences, about 26% of which are singletons. The ten largest make up roughly 13% of the sample. The sample consisted of PBMCs. These receptors originate from a human donor in good health (CMV status not recorded). Some clones in this sample may be carry-over from other donors' samples.

V is TRBV11-1 and J is TRBJ2-2; D perhaps matches TRBD2 (5 bases). V was cut by 0 bases and J by 5 bases, with 16 bases left in between. Germline CDR1 is SGHAT and CDR2 is FQDESV (reference sequence). CDR3 length: 17 residues. In DNA form, the CDR3 reads TGTGCCAGCAGCTTAGCGGTGGAAGTCCCGGGGACCGGGGAGCTGTTTTTT. Its translation: CASSLAVEVPGTGELFF.

V and J are TRBV24-1 and TRBJ1-5, with D possibly matching TRBD1 (6 bases). From germline, CDR1 is KGHDR and CDR2 SFDVKD. V was clipped by 8 bases and J by 4 bases, with 11 bases between them. The CDR3 runs 13 residues. The CDR3 spells CATNEGGNQPQHF. In DNA form, the CDR3 reads TGTGCCACCAACGAGGGGGGGAATCAGCCCCAGCATTTT.

This clonotype was detected ten times or more. One end of the junction fails to match germline, which may point to a read error. The chain employs TRBV7-2 and TRBJ2-1; 9 nucleotides match TRBD2. CDR3 size: 14 residues. Looked up from germline, CDR1 is SGHTA and CDR2 is FQGNSA. Written as DNA, the CDR3 is TGTGCCAGCAGCCATACTAGCGGGCGGGACCTTCAGGTCTTC. As protein: CASSHTSGRDLQVF.

This chain joins TRBV7-2 and TRBJ2-1, with D possibly being TRBD1 (6 bases). V lost 0 bases, J lost 9 bases, and 12 bases lay in between. Germline V CDR1 and CDR2: SGHTA, FQGNSA. CDR3 length: 14 amino acids. The CDR3 DNA follows: TGTGCCAGCAGCTTAGCGGTCTTAGGGGGTGAGCAGTTCTTC. It specifies CASSLAVLGGEQFF.